These 9 T cell receptor beta chains were all obtained from the same sample, sequenced in a study of cytomegalovirus exposure and HLA in healthy donors (dated by TCRdb to the late 2010s). Library creation used the immunoSEQ multiplex PCR assay. For the multiplex PCR, a mixture combining 60 forward primers for TCR Vbeta segments and 13 reverse primers for TCR Jbeta segments was used. TCRdb stores this immuneACCESS table with in-frame sequences only. Part of the clones is absent; in the studies checked, under half of the shortfall reflects unresolved V genes, and no reason is known for the rest. This sample's table carries around 34,000 clones. 1.5% to 2% of the sample rests with the top ten. Sequencing was done on a sample of PBMCs. The receptors originated from a woman between 35 and 50 years old in good health and CMV-seropositive.

The rearrangement joins TRBV2 to TRBJ1-3; D is unresolved. This CDR3 has 16 amino acids. Germline CDR1 SNHLY, CDR2 FYNNEI. Trimming took off 7 bases at V and 0 bases at J, with 16 bases between the two ends. The CDR3 sequence: CASKKTELHSGNTIYF. The CDR3 coding sequence is TGTGCCAGCAAAAAAACGGAGCTTCACTCTGGAAACACCATATATTTT.

The V call is TRBV6-1, the J call TRBJ2-1; 8 bases map to TRBD1. V shed 5 bases, J shed 5 bases, and the junction held 17 bases outside the gene matches. Germline V CDR1 and CDR2: MNHNS, SASEGT. The CDR3 extends over 18 amino acids. CDR3 residues: CASSQGGPRTGLDNEQFF. CDR3 DNA: TGTGCCAGCAGTCAAGGCGGTCCGAGGACAGGGCTAGACAATGAGCAGTTCTTC.

V usage is TRBV5-6 and J usage is TRBJ1-2; 9 bases line up with TRBD1. CDR1 is SGHDT and CDR2 is YYEEEE in the germline V gene. The J segment lost 7 bases and the V segment lost 4 bases, leaving 8 bases of the junction unmatched. This CDR3 has 14 amino acids. CDR3 amino acids: CASSGRDRAGGYTF. The CDR3 DNA reads as TGTGCCAGCAGCGGCCGGGACAGGGCGGGTGGCTACACCTTC.

This chain uses TRBV9 with TRBJ1-1; TRBD1 matches at 8 bases. The CDR3 consists of 13 residues. With V trimmed by 4 bases and J by 1 base, 0 bases remained unmatched. Germline V gene lookup returns CDR1 SGDLS and CDR2 YYNGEE. This CDR3 reads CASSQGANTEAFF. The CDR3, as DNA: TGTGCCAGCAGCCAGGGGGCGAACACTGAAGCTTTCTTT.

The rearrangement uses TRBV6-1 and TRBJ2-2; perhaps TRBD1 as D (5 bases). The CDR3 sequence is 15 residues long. Per germline, CDR1 MNHNS and CDR2 SASEGT. Trimming removed 0 bases at V and 1 base at J, with 6 bases between. The CDR3 here is CASSEAGQNTGELFF. The CDR3 nucleotides are TGTGCCAGCAGTGAAGCTGGACAGAACACCGGGGAGCTGTTTTTT.

The chain links TRBV5-6 to TRBJ2-2; TRBD1 is a possible D gene (5 bases). Germline CDR1 and CDR2: SGHDT and YYEEEE. V dropped 1 base and J dropped 4 bases, with 11 bases sitting between them. The CDR3 spans 15 residues. The CDR3: CASSLWAGITGELFF. The CDR3 nucleotides are TGTGCCAGCAGCTTGTGGGCAGGGATCACCGGGGAGCTGTTTTTT.

The rearrangement links TRBV5-5 to TRBJ2-1; TRBD1 is a possible D gene (6 bases). Trimming shortened V by 5 bases and J by 5 bases, and 17 bases separated the two germline ends. CDR1 is SGHKS and CDR2 is YYEKEE in the germline V gene (reference sequence). The CDR3 is made up of 15 amino acids. The CDR3, as DNA: TGTGCCAGCAGTCAGGAGCGAGGGACAAACAATGAGCAGTTCTTC. Protein product: CASSQERGTNNEQFF.

The V gene is TRBV5-5, the J gene TRBJ2-7; D unresolved. V was trimmed by 0 bases and J by 3 bases, leaving 13 bases between them. Per the germline V gene, CDR1 is SGHKS and CDR2 is YYEKEE (reference sequence). The CDR3 sequence is 15 residues long. CDR3 in amino acids: CASSLGLGSFYEQYF. The CDR3 DNA reads TGTGCCAGCAGCTTGGGCCTAGGATCATTCTACGAGCAGTACTTC.

The V and J genes are TRBV28 and TRBJ2-4, with a weak D call TRBD1 (5 bases). The CDR3 spans 13 residues. Germline lookup yields CDR1 MDHEN and CDR2 SYDVKM. Trimming stripped 3 bases from V and 8 bases from J, with 11 bases between. Here the CDR3 reads CASSFLGRDIQYF. Here the CDR3 DNA reads TGTGCCAGCAGTTTTCTGGGCAGGGACATTCAGTACTTC.